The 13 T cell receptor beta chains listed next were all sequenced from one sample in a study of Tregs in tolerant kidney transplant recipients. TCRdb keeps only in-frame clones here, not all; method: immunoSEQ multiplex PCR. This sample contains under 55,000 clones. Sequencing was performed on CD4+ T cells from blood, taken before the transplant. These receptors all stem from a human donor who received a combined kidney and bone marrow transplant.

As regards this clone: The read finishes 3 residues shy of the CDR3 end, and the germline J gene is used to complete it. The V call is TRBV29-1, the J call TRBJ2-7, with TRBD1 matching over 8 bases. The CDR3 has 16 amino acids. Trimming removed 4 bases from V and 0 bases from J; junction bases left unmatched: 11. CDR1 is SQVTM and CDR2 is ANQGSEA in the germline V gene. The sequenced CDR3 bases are TGCAGCGTTGTTGAAAGGACAGGGAAGAGCTCCTACGAG. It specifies CSVVERTGKSSYE. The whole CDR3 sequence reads CSVVERTGKSSYEQYF.

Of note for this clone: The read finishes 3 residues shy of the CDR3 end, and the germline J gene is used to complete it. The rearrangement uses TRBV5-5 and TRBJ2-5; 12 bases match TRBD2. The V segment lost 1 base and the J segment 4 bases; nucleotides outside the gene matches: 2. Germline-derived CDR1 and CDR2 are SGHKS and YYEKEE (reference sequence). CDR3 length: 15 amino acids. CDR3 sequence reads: CASSLLAGGSETQYF. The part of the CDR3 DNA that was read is TGTGCCAGCAGCTTGCTAGCGGGGGGGTCAGAGACC.

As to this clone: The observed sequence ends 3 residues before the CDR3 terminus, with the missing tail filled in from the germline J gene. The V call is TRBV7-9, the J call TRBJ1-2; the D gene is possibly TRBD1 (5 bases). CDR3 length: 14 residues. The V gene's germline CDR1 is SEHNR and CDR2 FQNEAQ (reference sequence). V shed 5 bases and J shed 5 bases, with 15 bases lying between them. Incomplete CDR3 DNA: TGTGCCAGCAGCCCGCCAGGGCACCAGTATGGC. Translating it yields CASSPPGHQYG. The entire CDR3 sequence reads CASSPPGHQYGYTF.

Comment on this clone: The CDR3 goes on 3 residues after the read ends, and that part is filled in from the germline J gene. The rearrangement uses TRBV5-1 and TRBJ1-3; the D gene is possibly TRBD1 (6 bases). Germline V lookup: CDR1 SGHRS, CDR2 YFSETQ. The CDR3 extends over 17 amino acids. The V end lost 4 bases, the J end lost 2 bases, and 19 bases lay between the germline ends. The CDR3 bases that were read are TGCGCCAGCAGCCCAGGGGCAGGGGTCCTCGCTGGAAACACC. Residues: CASSPGAGVLAGNT. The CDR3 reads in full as CASSPGAGVLAGNTIYF.

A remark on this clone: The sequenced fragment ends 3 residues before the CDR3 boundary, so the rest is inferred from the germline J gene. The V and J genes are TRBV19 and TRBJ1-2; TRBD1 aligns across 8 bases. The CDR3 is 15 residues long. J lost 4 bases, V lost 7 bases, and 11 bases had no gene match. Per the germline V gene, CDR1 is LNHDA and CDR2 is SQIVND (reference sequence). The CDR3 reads CASTNLGDRLYGYTF. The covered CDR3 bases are TGTGCCAGTACCAATTTGGGGGACAGGCTCTATGGC.

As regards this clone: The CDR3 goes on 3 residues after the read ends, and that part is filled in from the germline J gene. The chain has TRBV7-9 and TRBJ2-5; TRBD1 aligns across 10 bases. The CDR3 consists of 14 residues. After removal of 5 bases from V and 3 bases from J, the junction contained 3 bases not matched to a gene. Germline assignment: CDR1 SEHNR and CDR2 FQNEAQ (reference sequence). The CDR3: CASSRTGGEETQYF. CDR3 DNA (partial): TGTGCCAGCAGCCGGACAGGGGGGGAAGAGACC.

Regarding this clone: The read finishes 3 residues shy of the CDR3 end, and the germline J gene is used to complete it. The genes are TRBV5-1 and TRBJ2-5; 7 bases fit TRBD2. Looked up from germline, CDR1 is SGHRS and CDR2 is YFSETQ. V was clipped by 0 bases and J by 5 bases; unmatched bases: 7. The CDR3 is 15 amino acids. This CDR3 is CASSLEPSGVETQYF. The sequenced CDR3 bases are TGCGCCAGCAGCTTGGAGCCCAGCGGGGTGGAGACC.

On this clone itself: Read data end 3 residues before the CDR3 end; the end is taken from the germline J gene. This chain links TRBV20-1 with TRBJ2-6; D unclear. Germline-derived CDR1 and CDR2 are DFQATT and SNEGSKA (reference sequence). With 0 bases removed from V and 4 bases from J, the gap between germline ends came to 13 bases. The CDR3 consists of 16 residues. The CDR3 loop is CSARDRASSGANVLTF. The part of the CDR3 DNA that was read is TGCAGTGCTAGAGATCGTGCGAGTTCGGGGGCCAACGTC.

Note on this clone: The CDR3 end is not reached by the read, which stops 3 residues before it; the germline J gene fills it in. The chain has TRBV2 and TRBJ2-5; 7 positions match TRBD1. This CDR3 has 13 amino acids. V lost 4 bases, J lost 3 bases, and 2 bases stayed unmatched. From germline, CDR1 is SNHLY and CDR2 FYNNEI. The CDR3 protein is CASSVGQKETQYF. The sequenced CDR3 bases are TGTGCCAGCAGTGTGGGACAGAAAGAGACC.

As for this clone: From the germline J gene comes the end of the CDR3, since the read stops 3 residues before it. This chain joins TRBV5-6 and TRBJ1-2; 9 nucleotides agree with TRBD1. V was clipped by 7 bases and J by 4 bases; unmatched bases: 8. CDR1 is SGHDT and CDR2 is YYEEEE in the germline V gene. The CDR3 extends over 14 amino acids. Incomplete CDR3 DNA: TGTGCCAGCTCCCCTGACAGGGGGAGCTATGGC. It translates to CASSPDRGSYG. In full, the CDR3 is CASSPDRGSYGYTF.

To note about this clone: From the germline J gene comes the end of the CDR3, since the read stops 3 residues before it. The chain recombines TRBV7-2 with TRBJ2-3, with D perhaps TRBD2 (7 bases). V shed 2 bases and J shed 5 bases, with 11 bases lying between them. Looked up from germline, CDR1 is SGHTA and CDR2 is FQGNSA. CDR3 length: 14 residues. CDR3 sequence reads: CASSLLGGQDTQYF. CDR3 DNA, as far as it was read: TGTGCCAGCAGCTTATTGGGGGGGCAAGATACG. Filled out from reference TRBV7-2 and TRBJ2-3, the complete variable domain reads GAGVSQSPSNKVTEKGKDVELRCDPISGHTALYWYRQSLGQGLEFLIYFQGNSAPDKSGLPSDRFSAERTGGSVSTLTIQRTQQEDSAVYLCASSLLGGQDTQYFGPGTRLTVL.

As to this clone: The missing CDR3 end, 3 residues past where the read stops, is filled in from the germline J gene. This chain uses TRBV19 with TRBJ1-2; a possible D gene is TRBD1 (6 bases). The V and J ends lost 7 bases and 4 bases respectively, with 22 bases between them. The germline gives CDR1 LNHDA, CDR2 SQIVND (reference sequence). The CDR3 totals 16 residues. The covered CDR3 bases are TGTGCCAGTACCTATTTAGGGGGGGCGCTTACCTATGGC. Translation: CASTYLGGALTYG. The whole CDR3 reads CASTYLGGALTYGYTF.

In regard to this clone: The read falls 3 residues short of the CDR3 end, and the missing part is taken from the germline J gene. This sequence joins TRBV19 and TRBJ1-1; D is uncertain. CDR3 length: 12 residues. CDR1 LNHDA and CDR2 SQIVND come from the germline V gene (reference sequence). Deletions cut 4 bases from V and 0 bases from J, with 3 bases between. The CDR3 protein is CASSTLNTEAFF. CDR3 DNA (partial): TGTGCCAGTAGTACTCTGAACACTGAA.